The 14 T cell receptor beta chains listed next were all sequenced from one sample in a study of shared clonotypes between healthy human individuals. Sequenced by immunoSEQ multiplex PCR; TCRdb stores in-frame clones only, minus some. The sample contains some 2.1 million clones, 80% to 95% of which appear only once. CD8 cells classed as naive were CD45RO-negative and positively selected for CCR7, excluding terminally differentiated effector memory CD45RA+ cells. Sequenced sample: naive CD8+ T cells from PBMCs. The receptors were gathered from a man aged 18 to 30 in good health. Some clones in this sample may be carry-over from other donors' samples.

In the case of this clone: Other DNA sequences in this sample translate to the same CDR3. The chain has TRBV9 and TRBJ1-3, with a weak D call TRBD1 (5 bases). There are 15 residues in the CDR3. The ends were cut back, 0 bases at V and 0 bases at J, with 7 bases in the middle. Per the germline V gene, CDR1 is SGDLS and CDR2 is YYNGEE. The CDR3 loop is CASSVEGASGNTIYF. The CDR3 coding sequence is TGTGCCAGCAGCGTAGAAGGGGCCTCTGGAAACACCATATATTTT.

The chain links TRBV23-1 to TRBJ2-5; D may correspond to TRBD1 or TRBD2 (6 bases each). TRBV23-1 falls under the ORF class, with uncertain function. The V gene lost 1 base and the J gene lost 5 bases, with 17 bases spanning the gap. The CDR3 is 16 amino acids. CDR3 residues: CASSQFNRGRGETQYF. DNA for the CDR3: TGCGCCAGCAGTCAATTCAACCGGGGGCGAGGGGAGACCCAGTACTTC.

The chain employs TRBV2 and TRBJ2-3; TRBD2 agrees at 8 bases. V was clipped by 6 bases and J by 1 base; unmatched bases: 3. There are 14 residues in the CDR3. Germline V CDR1 and CDR2: SNHLY, FYNNEI. CDR3 sequence reads: CASRSSGRTDTQYF. The CDR3, as DNA: TGTGCCAGCAGGTCTAGCGGGCGCACAGATACGCAGTATTTT.

The chain's CDR3 is CASSEGSTSYGYTF. The CDR3 region has the DNA TGTGCCAGCAGTGAAGGGTCTACGTCCTATGGCTACACCTTC. The chain recombines TRBV25-1 with TRBJ1-2; D is uncertain. CDR3 length equals 14 residues. Germline V gene lookup returns CDR1 MGHDK and CDR2 SYGVNS. V lost 2 bases and J 4 bases, leaving 11 bases between the germline ends.

The CDR3 here is CASSIGGGLGNTIYF. The CDR3 DNA reads as TGTGCCAGTAGTATAGGAGGGGGGCTCGGAAACACCATATATTTT. V gene TRBV19 combines with J gene TRBJ1-3, with TRBD1 as a possible D gene (6 bases). Germline-derived CDR1 and CDR2 are LNHDA and SQIVND (reference sequence). The length of the CDR3 is 15 residues. The V and J ends lost 1 base and 4 bases respectively, with 11 bases between them.

The chain couples TRBV29-1 to TRBJ2-7; TRBD2 matches 11 bases. With V trimmed by 4 bases and J by 7 bases, 12 bases remained unmatched. This CDR3 region has 15 residues. Germline lookup yields CDR1 SQVTM and CDR2 ANQGSEA. CDR3 protein: CSVGGIAGGLREQYF. CDR3 nucleotide sequence: TGCAGCGTTGGGGGCATAGCGGGAGGGCTAAGGGAGCAGTACTTC.

V gene TRBV27 combines with J gene TRBJ1-5; 8 bases are shared with TRBD1. V lost 6 bases, J lost 1 base, and 2 bases stayed unmatched. In germline, CDR1 is MNHEY, CDR2 SMNVEV (reference sequence). The CDR3 has 14 amino acids. The CDR3 reads CASRRQGSNQPQHF. CDR3 nucleotides: TGTGCCAGCAGGAGACAGGGGAGCAATCAGCCCCAGCATTTT.

The rearrangement links TRBV27 to TRBJ2-5; D is possibly TRBD1 (6 bases). The V gene lost 4 bases and the J gene lost 6 bases, with 24 bases spanning the gap. Germline CDR1 is MNHEY and CDR2 is SMNVEV (reference sequence). The CDR3 contains 17 residues. The DNA for the CDR3 is TGTGCCAGCAGTTCCGAAAACGCCGGACAGCCACCGAAGACCCAGTACTTC. This codes for CASSSENAGQPPKTQYF.

This clone was picked up one time. The chain carries TRBV25-1 and TRBJ2-1, with 7 nucleotides matching TRBD2. The junction had 11 bases not matched to a gene; V was cut back by 9 bases and J by 0 bases. The CDR3 sequence is 16 residues long. In germline, CDR1 is MGHDK, CDR2 SYGVNS. The CDR3 region is CASQGASGSSYNEQFF. CDR3 in DNA: TGTGCCAGTCAAGGGGCTAGCGGAAGCTCCTACAATGAGCAGTTCTTC.

The chain employs TRBV11-2 and TRBJ1-2; D is possibly TRBD1 (6 bases). V was pared by 5 bases and J by 2 bases, with 18 bases between. Germline V gene lookup returns CDR1 SGHAT and CDR2 FQNNGV. The CDR3 consists of 16 residues. The DNA of the CDR3 is TGTGCCAGCAGCCCCTGGACAGAGACTGACAACTATGGCTACACCTTC. It codes for CASSPWTETDNYGYTF. The whole variable domain, remainder taken from reference TRBV11-2 and TRBJ1-2, is EAGVAQSPRYKIIEKRQSVAFWCNPISGHATLYWYQQILGQGPKLLIQFQNNGVVDDSQLPKDRFSAERLKGVDSTLKIQPAKLEDSAVYLCASSPWTETDNYGYTFGSGTRLTVV.

This chain uses TRBV7-9 with TRBJ2-7, with 8 bases identical to TRBD1. This CDR3 comprises 16 residues. V gave up 5 bases and J gave up 2 bases; unmatched junction bases: 11. Per the germline V gene, CDR1 is SEHNR and CDR2 is FQNEAQ (reference sequence). CDR3 DNA: TGTGCCAGCAGCCACTGGACAGGGTGGGGCGCCTACGAGCAGTACTTC. Translated, it gives CASSHWTGWGAYEQYF.

The rearrangement links TRBV9 to TRBJ2-7; no clear D gene. This CDR3 has 13 amino acids. CDR1 and CDR2 (germline): SGDLS, YYNGEE. V gave up 0 bases and J gave up 5 bases, with 9 bases separating them. The CDR3: CASSVGVKNEQYF. CDR3 coding DNA: TGTGCCAGCAGCGTAGGGGTAAAAAACGAGCAGTACTTC.

In regard to this clone: Other nucleotide sequences from this sample produce the same CDR3. This chain uses TRBV29-1 with TRBJ2-1; 7 bases match TRBD2. The germline CDR1 and CDR2 sequences are SQVTM and ANQGSEA. The CDR3 covers 10 residues. The V segment lost 7 bases and the J segment 7 bases; nucleotides outside the gene matches: 1. The CDR3: CSAGGNEQFF. As DNA, the CDR3 is TGCAGCGCGGGGGGTAATGAGCAGTTCTTC.

V gene TRBV29-1 combines with J gene TRBJ2-1; 9 positions agree with TRBD1. The V gene's germline CDR1 is SQVTM and CDR2 ANQGSEA. This CDR3 contains 13 residues. J gave up 7 bases and V 1 base, and 2 bases lay outside the gene matches. The CDR3 nucleotides read TGCAGCGTTGAAGGGACAGGGGCTAATGAGCAGTTCTTC. The encoded protein is CSVEGTGANEQFF.